The 22 T cell receptor beta chains presented below share a single source sample, sequenced in a study of shared clonotypes between healthy human individuals. The method was immunoSEQ multiplex PCR; TCRdb's version includes in-frame clones alone and lacks a portion of them. The repertoire holds about 470,000 clones, with about 76% as singletons. Source material: PBMCs. The receptors derive from a woman aged 35 to 49 in good health. Some clones in this sample may be carry-over from other donors' samples.

The DNA of the CDR3 is TGTGCCAGCAGCGTAAGCACGAGGGGCGCAGGGCCTTACGAGCAGTACTTC. Residues: CASSVSTRGAGPYEQYF. The chain joins TRBV9 to TRBJ2-7; possibly TRBD1 or TRBD2 for D (5 bases each). The CDR3 length is 17 residues. Germline assignment: CDR1 SGDLS and CDR2 YYNGEE. The germline V and J ends were trimmed by 1 base and 4 bases, with 21 bases remaining between them.

The genes are TRBV29-1 and TRBJ2-7; unclear D gene. Per the germline V gene, CDR1 is SQVTM and CDR2 is ANQGSEA. V was shortened by 5 bases and J by 0 bases, with 14 bases between the two germline ends. This CDR3 is 14 amino acids long. The CDR3 loop is CSVSYGLSSYEQYF. CDR3 coding DNA: TGCAGCGTTTCATACGGCTTAAGCTCCTACGAGCAGTACTTC.

The V gene is TRBV7-2, the J gene TRBJ2-1; 14 positions agree with TRBD2. The CDR3 spans 15 residues. Trimming at V came to 9 bases and at J to 6 bases, leaving 7 bases not matched to a gene. Germline values: CDR1 SGHTA, CDR2 FQGNSA. The CDR3 DNA sequence: TGTGCCAGAAGCAGGGGACTAGCGGGAGTCAATGAGCAGTTCTTC. This codes for CARSRGLAGVNEQFF.

V usage is TRBV11-2 and J usage is TRBJ1-2, with a tentative D call TRBD1 (5 bases). This CDR3 has 16 residues. From germline, CDR1 is SGHAT and CDR2 FQNNGV. Between the trimmed V and J ends, which lost 1 base and 1 base, there was a span of 13 bases. The CDR3 DNA follows: TGTGCCAGCAGCTTAGTATCAGGGACCTTTAACTATGGCTACACCTTC. This encodes CASSLVSGTFNYGYTF.

The rearrangement links TRBV18 to TRBJ1-1; TRBD1 is a possible D gene (5 bases). This CDR3 has 14 amino acids. Deletions cut 2 bases from V and 2 bases from J, with 9 bases between. The germline V gene encodes CDR1 KGHSH and CDR2 LQKENI. The CDR3 DNA is TGTGCCAGCTCACCAGAACAGGAAAACACTGAAGCTTTCTTT. It codes for CASSPEQENTEAFF.

V is TRBV11-2 and J is TRBJ1-1; TRBD1 aligns across 7 bases. CDR3 length: 15 residues. The ends lost 4 bases at V and 6 bases at J; junction bases unmatched: 11. Looked up from germline, CDR1 is SGHAT and CDR2 is FQNNGV. The CDR3 sequence: CASSSAVNRGPEAFF. CDR3 bases: TGTGCCAGCAGCTCCGCCGTGAACAGGGGACCTGAAGCTTTCTTT.

The genes are TRBV7-2 and TRBJ2-7, with a tentative D call TRBD2 (5 bases). Deletions cut 3 bases from V and 6 bases from J, with 12 bases between. The CDR3 runs to 13 residues. Germline CDR1 is SGHTA and CDR2 is FQGNSA. CDR3 sequence (DNA): TGTGCCAGCAGCTTTGCGGAGGTGAGCGAGCAGTACTTC. The encoded protein is CASSFAEVSEQYF.

The chain carries TRBV29-1 and TRBJ2-1; perhaps TRBD2 as D (6 bases). Germline V gene sequence: CDR1 SQVTM, CDR2 ANQGSEA. The V end lost 4 bases, the J end lost 10 bases, and 11 bases lay between the germline ends. The CDR3 loop spans 11 amino acids. CDR3 nucleotides: TGCAGCGTTGGCTTGGCGGGAGAGCAGTTCTTC. As protein: CSVGLAGEQFF.

This clone was detected only once. J is TRBJ2-1 and V is TRBV5-6; D tentatively fits TRBD1 or TRBD2 (7 bases each). The germline V gene encodes CDR1 SGHDT and CDR2 YYEEEE. The CDR3 consists of 14 residues. The germline V and J ends were trimmed by 4 bases and 6 bases, with 14 bases remaining between them. The CDR3 is CASSGLGGPNEQFF. The CDR3 DNA sequence: TGTGCCAGCAGCGGACTAGGGGGCCCCAATGAGCAGTTCTTC. The full variable domain, in which reference TRBV5-6 and TRBJ2-1 provide the parts outside the CDR3, is DAGVTQSPTHLIKTRGQQVTLRCSPKSGHDTVSWYQQALGQGPQFIFQYYEEEERQRGNFPDRFSGHQFPNYSSELNVNALLLGDSALYLCASSGLGGPNEQFFGPGTRLTVL.

CDR3 region: CASSKIAGANTGELFF. The CDR3 DNA reads as TGTGCCAGCAGTAAGATAGCGGGAGCGAACACCGGGGAGCTGTTTTTT. The chain has TRBV6-6 and TRBJ2-2; 9 nucleotides match TRBD2. The CDR3 runs 16 residues. V shed 5 bases, J shed 0 bases, and the junction held 4 bases outside the gene matches. Germline V lookup: CDR1 MNHNY, CDR2 SVGAGI (reference sequence).

This chain links TRBV7-8 with TRBJ2-5, with 11 bases fitting TRBD1. CDR1 is SGHVS and CDR2 is FQNEAQ in the germline V gene. CDR3 length equals 16 residues. The V segment lost 1 base and the J segment 5 bases; nucleotides outside the gene matches: 6. CDR3: CASSLGGTGGGETQYF. The CDR3 DNA reads TGTGCCAGCAGCTTAGGAGGGACAGGGGGTGGGGAGACCCAGTACTTC. Combining the CDR3 with reference TRBV7-8 and TRBJ2-5 gives the whole variable domain GAGVSQSPRYKVAKRGQDVALRCDPISGHVSLFWYQQALGQGPEFLTYFQNEAQLDKSGLPSDRFFAERPEGSVSTLKIQRTQQEDSAVYLCASSLGGTGGGETQYFGPGTRLLVL.

In the case of this clone: Possible read error: a much larger clone is one base away. This sequence joins TRBV4-2 and TRBJ1-1; D gene ambiguous. Germline V gene data show CDR1 as LGHNA and CDR2 as YNFKEQ. The length of the CDR3 is 14 residues. The CDR3 sequence is CASSPPLGNTEALF. The CDR3 bases are TGTGCCAGCAGCCCCCCCCTAGGGAACACTGAAGCTCTCTTT.

In its sample, this clone was seen many times. The rearrangement links TRBV11-2 to TRBJ1-6; D is undetermined. Germline V gene data show CDR1 as SGHAT and CDR2 as FQNNGV. V was clipped by 1 base and J by 9 bases, with 10 bases between them. The CDR3 runs to 14 residues. The CDR3 DNA is TGTGCCAGCAGCTTAGCTTGGGGAGGTTCACCCCTCCACTTT. The encoded protein is CASSLAWGGSPLHF.

The chain combines TRBV5-8 with TRBJ2-7, with D possibly being TRBD1 or TRBD2 (6 bases each). CDR3 length: 13 amino acids. V shed 4 bases and J shed 5 bases, with 13 bases lying between them. Germline lookup yields CDR1 SGHTS and CDR2 YDEGEE. CDR3 DNA: TGTGCCAGCAGCCGACTAGGGGACAACGAGCAGTACTTC. Translating it yields CASSRLGDNEQYF. Combining the CDR3 with reference TRBV5-8 and TRBJ2-7 gives the whole variable domain EAGVTQSPTHLIKTRGQQATLRCSPISGHTSVYWYQQALGLGLQFLLWYDEGEERNRGNFPPRFSGRQFPNYSSELNVNALELEDSALYLCASSRLGDNEQYFGPGTRLTVT.

CDR3 in amino acids: CASSQIRGGRSGNEQFF. For the CDR3, the DNA is TGTGCCAGCAGCCAGATCCGCGGCGGGAGGTCAGGGAATGAGCAGTTCTTC. This rearrangement joins TRBV14 to TRBJ2-1; TRBD2 matches at 8 bases. J was trimmed by 7 bases and V by 3 bases; bases with no gene match: 14. CDR3 size: 17 residues. Per the germline V gene, CDR1 is SGHDN and CDR2 is FVKESK.

This rearrangement joins TRBV5-1 to TRBJ2-2, with 8 positions matching TRBD1. CDR3 length: 17 amino acids. The V and J ends lost 2 bases and 3 bases, in that order; junction bases with no gene match: 9. CDR1 and CDR2 (germline): SGHRS, YFSETQ. The CDR3 DNA reads as TGCGCCAGCAGCTTTTCCCCCAGGGGGCCGTACACCGGGGAGCTGTTTTTT. Translated: CASSFSPRGPYTGELFF.

This clone has a handful of counts. The V and J genes are TRBV27 and TRBJ2-7, with 12 bases lining up with TRBD2. V shed 8 bases, J shed 3 bases, and the junction held 8 bases outside the gene matches. This CDR3 has 15 residues. The V gene's germline CDR1 is MNHEY and CDR2 SMNVEV (reference sequence). CDR3 loop: CASSPGLAGIYEQYF. DNA for the CDR3: TGTGCCAGCTCCCCGGGACTAGCGGGCATCTACGAGCAGTACTTC.

The chain carries TRBV6-5 and TRBJ2-5, with 7 nucleotides matching TRBD1. There are 14 residues in the CDR3. The germline V gene encodes CDR1 MNHEY and CDR2 SVGAGI. Trimming took 8 bases from V and 2 from J; bases not matched to a gene: 8. As DNA, the CDR3 is TGTGCCAGCGAAGGGGGCAGGGGGCAAGAGACCCAGTACTTC. Translation: CASEGGRGQETQYF.

The J gene is TRBJ1-2, the V gene TRBV28, with 8 bases lining up with TRBD1. The CDR3 has 16 amino acids. The V segment lost 8 bases and the J segment 3 bases; nucleotides outside the gene matches: 14. CDR1 MDHEN and CDR2 SYDVKM come from the germline V gene. CDR3: CASARSLQGADYGYTF. The CDR3 nucleotides are TGTGCCAGCGCCCGCTCCCTCCAGGGGGCTGACTATGGCTACACCTTC.

The genes are TRBV5-6 and TRBJ2-3; 9 bases are a match to TRBD2. V shed 0 bases, J shed 13 bases, and the junction held 12 bases outside the gene matches. This CDR3 has 15 amino acids. The germline V gene encodes CDR1 SGHDT and CDR2 YYEEEE. CDR3 nucleotide sequence: TGTGCCAGCAGCTTGGCGCTAGCGGGGAGCTCAAGAAAGTATTTT. Residues: CASSLALAGSSRKYF.

The chain links TRBV18 to TRBJ2-2, with a possible D match to TRBD2 (5 bases). Germline CDR1 is KGHSH and CDR2 is LQKENI. Trimming took 5 bases from V and 0 from J, leaving 10 bases between them. The CDR3 sequence is 15 residues long. The CDR3 nucleotides are TGTGCCAGCTCATATCTGGAGGCGAACACCGGGGAGCTGTTTTTT. Residues: CASSYLEANTGELFF.

The chain's CDR3 is CASSIGGLAGVNEQFF. CDR3 sequence (DNA): TGTGCCAGTAGTATAGGGGGACTAGCGGGGGTCAATGAGCAGTTCTTC. This sequence joins TRBV19 and TRBJ2-1; the match to TRBD2 covers 14 bases. The CDR3 is made up of 16 amino acids. V shed 1 base and J 6 bases; nucleotides not matched to a gene: 2. CDR1 is LNHDA, CDR2 SQIVND, per germline (reference sequence).